This T cell receptor (beta chain) was identified during a study of cytotoxic CD8 clonotypes in ibrutinib-treated CLL. Study-wide context: The cohort had around 11 relapsed/refractory and 15 treatment-naive patients, 17 IGHV unmutated. Response sampling came at median around 12 months of treatment, ranging about 6 to 40 months. Study results and limitations: Baseline levels were approached again at progression, after clonality had risen at ibrutinib response.

The repertoire was sequenced with immunoSEQ multiplex PCR; TCRdb's copy has only in-frame clones and lacks some. The sample yields about 130,000 clones, around three quarters seen once. Concerning this clone itself: The antigen is not known.

With 5 bases removed from V and 0 bases from J, the gap between germline ends came to 13 bases. CDR3 length equals 16 residues. The germline gives CDR1 SEHNR, CDR2 FQNEAQ (reference sequence). The clonotype comes from a human donor with chronic lymphocytic leukemia. The chain recombines TRBV7-9 with TRBJ2-2; D is ambiguous. Sequenced material: PBMCs, taken after 12 months of ibrutinib treatment. CDR3 sequence reads: CASSPFGRPNTGELFF. The CDR3 DNA reads TGTGCCAGCAGCCCCTTCGGACGCCCGAACACCGGGGAGCTGTTTTTT.